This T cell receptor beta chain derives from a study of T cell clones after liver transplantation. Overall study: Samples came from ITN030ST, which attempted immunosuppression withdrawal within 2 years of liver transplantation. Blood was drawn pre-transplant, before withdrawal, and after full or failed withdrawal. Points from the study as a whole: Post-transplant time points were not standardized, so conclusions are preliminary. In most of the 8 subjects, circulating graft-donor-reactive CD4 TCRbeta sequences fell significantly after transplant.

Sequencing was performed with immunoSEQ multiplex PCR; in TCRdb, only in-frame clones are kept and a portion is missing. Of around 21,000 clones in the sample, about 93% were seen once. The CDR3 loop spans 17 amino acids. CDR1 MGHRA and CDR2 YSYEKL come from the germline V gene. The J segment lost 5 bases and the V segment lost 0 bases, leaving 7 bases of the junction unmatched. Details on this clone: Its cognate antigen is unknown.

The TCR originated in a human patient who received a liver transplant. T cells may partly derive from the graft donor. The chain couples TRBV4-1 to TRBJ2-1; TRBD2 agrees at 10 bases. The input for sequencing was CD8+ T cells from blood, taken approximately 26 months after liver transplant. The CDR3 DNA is TGCGCCAGCAGCCAAGATATCCGGACTAGCGGTAACAATGAGCAGTTCTTC. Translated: CASSQDIRTSGNNEQFF.